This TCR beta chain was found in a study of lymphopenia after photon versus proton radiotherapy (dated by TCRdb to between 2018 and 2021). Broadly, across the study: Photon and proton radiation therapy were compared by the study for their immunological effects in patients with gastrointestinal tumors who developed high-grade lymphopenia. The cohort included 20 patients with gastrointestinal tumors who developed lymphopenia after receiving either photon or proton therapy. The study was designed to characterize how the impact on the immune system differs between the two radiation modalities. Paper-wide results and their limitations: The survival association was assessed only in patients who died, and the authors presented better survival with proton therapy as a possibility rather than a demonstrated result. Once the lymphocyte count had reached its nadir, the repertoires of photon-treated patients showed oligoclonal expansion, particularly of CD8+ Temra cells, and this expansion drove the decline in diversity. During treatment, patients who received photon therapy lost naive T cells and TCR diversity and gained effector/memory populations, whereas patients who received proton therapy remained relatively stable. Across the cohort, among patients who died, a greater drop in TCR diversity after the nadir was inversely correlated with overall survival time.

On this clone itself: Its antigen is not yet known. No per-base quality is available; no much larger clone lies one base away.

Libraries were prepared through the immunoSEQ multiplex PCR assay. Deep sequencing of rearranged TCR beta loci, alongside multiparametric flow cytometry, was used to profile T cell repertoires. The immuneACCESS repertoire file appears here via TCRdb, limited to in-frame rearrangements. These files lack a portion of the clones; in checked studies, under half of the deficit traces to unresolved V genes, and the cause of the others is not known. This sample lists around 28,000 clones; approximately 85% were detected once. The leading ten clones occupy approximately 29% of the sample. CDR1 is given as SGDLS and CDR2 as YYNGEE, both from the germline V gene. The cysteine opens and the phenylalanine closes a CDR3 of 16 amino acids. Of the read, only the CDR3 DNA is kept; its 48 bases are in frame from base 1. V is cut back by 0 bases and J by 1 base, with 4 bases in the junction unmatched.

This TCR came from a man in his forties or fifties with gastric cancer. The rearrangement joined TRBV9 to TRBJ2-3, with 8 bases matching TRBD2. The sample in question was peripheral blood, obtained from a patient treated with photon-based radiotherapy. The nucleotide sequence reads TGTGCCAGCAGCGTAGAGGGGCGGGGGGGCACAGATACGCAGTATTTT. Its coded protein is CASSVEGRGGTDTQYF.